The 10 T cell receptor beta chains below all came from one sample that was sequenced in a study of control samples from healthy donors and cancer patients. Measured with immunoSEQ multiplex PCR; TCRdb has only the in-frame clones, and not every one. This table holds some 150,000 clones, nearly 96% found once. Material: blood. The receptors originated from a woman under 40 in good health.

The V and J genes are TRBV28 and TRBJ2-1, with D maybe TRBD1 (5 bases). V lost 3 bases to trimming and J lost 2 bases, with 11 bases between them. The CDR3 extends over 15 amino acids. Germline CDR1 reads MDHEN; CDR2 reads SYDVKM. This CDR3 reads CASSFMKGPYNEQFF. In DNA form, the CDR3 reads TGTGCCAGCAGTTTCATGAAGGGGCCCTACAATGAGCAGTTCTTC.

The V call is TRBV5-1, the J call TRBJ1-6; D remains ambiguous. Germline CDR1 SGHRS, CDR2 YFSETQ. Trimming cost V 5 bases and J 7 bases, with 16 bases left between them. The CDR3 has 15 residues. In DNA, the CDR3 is TGCGCCAGCAGTTCTGAGGGTGGCAGGAATTCACCCCTCCACTTT. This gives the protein CASSSEGGRNSPLHF.

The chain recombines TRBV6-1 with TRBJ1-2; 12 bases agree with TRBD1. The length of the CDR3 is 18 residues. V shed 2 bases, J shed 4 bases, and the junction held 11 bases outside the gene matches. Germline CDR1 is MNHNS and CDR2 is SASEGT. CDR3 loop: CASSELGGQGATVYGYTF. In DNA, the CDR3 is TGTGCCAGCAGTGAATTGGGGGGACAGGGGGCAACCGTCTATGGCTACACCTTC.

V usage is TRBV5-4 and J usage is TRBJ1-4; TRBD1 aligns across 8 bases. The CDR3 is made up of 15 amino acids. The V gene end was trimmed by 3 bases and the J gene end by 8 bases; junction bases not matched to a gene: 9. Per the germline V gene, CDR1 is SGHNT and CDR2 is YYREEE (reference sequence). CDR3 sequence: CASSYSGGLSEKLFF. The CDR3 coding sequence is TGTGCCAGCAGCTATTCAGGGGGCCTGAGCGAAAAACTGTTTTTT. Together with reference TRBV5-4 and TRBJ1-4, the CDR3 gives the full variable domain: ETGVTQSPTHLIKTRGQQVTLRCSSQSGHNTVSWYQQALGQGPQFIFQYYREEENGRGNFPPRFSGLQFPNYSSELNVNALELDDSALYLCASSYSGGLSEKLFFGSGTQLSVL.

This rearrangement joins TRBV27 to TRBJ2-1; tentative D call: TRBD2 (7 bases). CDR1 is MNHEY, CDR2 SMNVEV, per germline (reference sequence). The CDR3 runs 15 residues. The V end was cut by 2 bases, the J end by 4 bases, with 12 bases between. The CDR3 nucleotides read TGTGCCAGCAGTTTAAGGGGGGGTATTTACAATGAGCAGTTCTTC. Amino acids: CASSLRGGIYNEQFF.

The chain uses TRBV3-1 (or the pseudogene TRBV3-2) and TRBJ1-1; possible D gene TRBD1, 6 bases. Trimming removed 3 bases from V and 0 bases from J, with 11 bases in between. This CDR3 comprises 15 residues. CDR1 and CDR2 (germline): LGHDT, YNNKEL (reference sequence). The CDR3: CASSQTQGMNTEAFF. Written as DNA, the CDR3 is TGTGCCAGCAGCCAGACACAGGGTATGAACACTGAAGCTTTCTTT.

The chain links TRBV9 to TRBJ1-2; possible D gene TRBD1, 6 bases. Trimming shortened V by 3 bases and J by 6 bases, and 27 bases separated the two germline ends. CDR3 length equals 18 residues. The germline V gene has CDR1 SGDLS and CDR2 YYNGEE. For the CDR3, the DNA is TGTGCCAGCAGCGCTCAACCGTACGGGACATCCTTTTTCAATGGCTACACCTTC. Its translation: CASSAQPYGTSFFNGYTF. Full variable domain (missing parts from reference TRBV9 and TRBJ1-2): DSGVTQTPKHLITATGQRVTLRCSPRSGDLSVYWYQQSLDQGLQFLIQYYNGEERAKGNILERFSAQQFPDLHSELNLSSLELGDSALYFCASSAQPYGTSFFNGYTFGSGTRLTVV.

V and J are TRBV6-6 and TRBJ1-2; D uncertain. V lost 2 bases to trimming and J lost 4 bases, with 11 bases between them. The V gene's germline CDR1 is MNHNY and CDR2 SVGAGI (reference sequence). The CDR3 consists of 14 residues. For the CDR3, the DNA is TGTGCCAGCAGTTACGAGCGGGGAATCTATGGCTACACCTTC. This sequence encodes CASSYERGIYGYTF.

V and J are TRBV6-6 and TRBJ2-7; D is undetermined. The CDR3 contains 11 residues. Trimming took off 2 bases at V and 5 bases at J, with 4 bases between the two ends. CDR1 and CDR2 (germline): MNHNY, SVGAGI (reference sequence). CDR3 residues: CASSYRDEQYF. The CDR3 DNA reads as TGTGCCAGCAGTTACCGCGACGAGCAGTACTTC.

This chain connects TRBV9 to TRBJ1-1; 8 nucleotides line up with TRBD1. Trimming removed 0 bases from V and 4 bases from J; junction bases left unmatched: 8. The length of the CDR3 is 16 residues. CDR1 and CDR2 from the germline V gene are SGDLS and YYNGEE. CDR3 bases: TGTGCCAGCAGCGTAGGACAGGGGTTTGAGGCCACTGAAGCTTTCTTT. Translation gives CASSVGQGFEATEAFF.